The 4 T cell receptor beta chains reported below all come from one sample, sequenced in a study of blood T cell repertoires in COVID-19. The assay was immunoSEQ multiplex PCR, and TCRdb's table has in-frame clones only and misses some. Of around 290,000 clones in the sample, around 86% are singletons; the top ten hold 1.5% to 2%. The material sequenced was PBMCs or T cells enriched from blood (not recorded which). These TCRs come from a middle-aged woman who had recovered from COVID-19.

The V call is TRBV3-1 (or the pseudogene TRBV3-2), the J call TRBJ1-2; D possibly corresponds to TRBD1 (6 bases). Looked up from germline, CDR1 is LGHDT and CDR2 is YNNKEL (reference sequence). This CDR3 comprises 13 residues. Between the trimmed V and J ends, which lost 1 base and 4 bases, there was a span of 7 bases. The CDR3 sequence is CASSQGGPYGYTF. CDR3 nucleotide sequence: TGTGCCAGCAGCCAAGGGGGGCCCTATGGCTACACCTTC.

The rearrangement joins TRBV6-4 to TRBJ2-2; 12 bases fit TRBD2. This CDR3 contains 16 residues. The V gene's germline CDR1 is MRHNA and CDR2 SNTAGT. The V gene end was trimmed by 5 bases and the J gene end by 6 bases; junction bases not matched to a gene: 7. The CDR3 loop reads CASSPLAGGPAGELFF. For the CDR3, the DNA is TGTGCCAGCAGTCCCCTAGCGGGAGGGCCGGCCGGGGAGCTGTTTTTT.

The CDR3 protein is CASSPRQGTDTQYF. The CDR3 nucleotides are TGTGCCAGCAGCCCCAGACAGGGCACAGATACGCAGTATTTT. V and J are TRBV5-6 and TRBJ2-3, with D perhaps matching TRBD1 (6 bases). Looked up from germline, CDR1 is SGHDT and CDR2 is YYEEEE. Deletions cut 4 bases from V and 1 base from J, with 10 bases between. This CDR3 spans 14 amino acids.

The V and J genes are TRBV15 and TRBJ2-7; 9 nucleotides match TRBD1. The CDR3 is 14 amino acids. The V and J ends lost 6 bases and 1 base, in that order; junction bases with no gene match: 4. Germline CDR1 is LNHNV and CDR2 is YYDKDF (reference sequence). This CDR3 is CATRSGQGSYEQYF. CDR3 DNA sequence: TGTGCCACCAGGTCGGGACAGGGATCCTACGAGCAGTACTTC.